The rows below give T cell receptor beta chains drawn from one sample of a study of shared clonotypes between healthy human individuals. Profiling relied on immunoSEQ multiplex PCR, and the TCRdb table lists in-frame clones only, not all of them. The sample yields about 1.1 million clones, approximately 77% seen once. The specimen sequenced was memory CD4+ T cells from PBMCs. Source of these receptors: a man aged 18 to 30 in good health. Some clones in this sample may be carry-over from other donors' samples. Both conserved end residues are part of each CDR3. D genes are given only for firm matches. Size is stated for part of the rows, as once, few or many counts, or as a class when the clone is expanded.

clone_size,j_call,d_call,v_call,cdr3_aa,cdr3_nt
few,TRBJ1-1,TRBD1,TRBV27,CASSSYGQGGNTEAFF,TGTGCCAGCAGTTCCTATGGACAGGGGGGGAACACTGAAGCTTTCTTT
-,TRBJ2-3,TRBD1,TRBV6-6,CASSHDRVPQYF,TGTGCCAGCAGCCATGACAGGGTACCGCAGTATTTT
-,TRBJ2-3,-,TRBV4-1,CASSQGAFSTDTQYF,TGCGCCAGCAGCCAAGGAGCGTTTAGCACAGATACGCAGTATTTT
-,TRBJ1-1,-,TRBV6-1,CASSEALRGTWRAFF,TGTGCCAGCAGTGAAGCGCTTCGGGGTACTTGGAGAGCTTTCTTT
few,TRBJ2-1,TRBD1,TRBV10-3,CAISDTGANEQFF,TGTGCCATCAGTGATACAGGGGCGAATGAGCAGTTCTTC
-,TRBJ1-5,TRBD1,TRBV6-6,CASRLGQATNQPQHF,TGTGCCAGCAGACTCGGACAGGCAACCAATCAGCCCCAGCATTTT
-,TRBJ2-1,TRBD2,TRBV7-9,CASSQEGGAGGPAEQFF,TGTGCCAGCAGCCAAGAAGGCGGAGCGGGAGGGCCGGCTGAGCAGTTCTTC
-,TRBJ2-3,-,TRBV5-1,CASSSIPGPSTDTQYF,TGCGCCAGCAGCTCAATCCCGGGACCTAGCACAGATACGCAGTATTTT
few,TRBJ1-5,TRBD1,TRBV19,CASSTTGTGRNQPQHF,TGTGCCAGTAGTACCACCGGGACAGGGCGCAATCAGCCCCAGCATTTT
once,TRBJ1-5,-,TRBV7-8,CASSLAWGSNQPQHF,TGTGCCAGCAGCTTAGCGTGGGGTAGCAATCAGCCCCAGCATTTT
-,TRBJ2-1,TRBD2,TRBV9,CASSTPGTSGIHEQFF,TGTGCCAGCAGCACCCCCGGGACTAGCGGGATCCATGAGCAGTTCTTC